A single sample gave rise to the 18 T cell receptor beta chains below, sequenced in a study of monozygotic twins with inflammatory bowel disease (dated by TCRdb to about 2019). Preparation of the library involved 5' RACE. The instrument given in TCRdb is Illumina HiSeq 2500. Each entry corresponds to one CDR3 protein sequence from reads that TCRdb reprocessed, and DNA is not given. This sample's records show approximately 390,000 distinct CDR3 sequences. The ten largest make up 2% to 3% of the sample. Sequenced material: blood. Receptors were obtained from a human donor with ulcerative colitis or Crohn's disease, or a healthy co-twin of an affected twin (not recorded which).

The genes are TRBV27 and TRBJ2-1; absent DNA, TCRdb's TRBD2 call cannot be checked. The length of the CDR3 is 15 residues. Germline V gene data show CDR1 as MNHEY and CDR2 as SMNVEV (reference sequence). CDR3 in amino acids: CASSPRVAIANEQFF.

V gene TRBV7-6 combines with J gene TRBJ1-6; lacking DNA, the TRBD1 call made by TCRdb goes unchecked. CDR1 and CDR2 from the germline V gene are SGHVS and FNYEAQ. The CDR3 has 15 residues. Here the CDR3 reads CASSLYDRSGSPLHF. The full variable domain, in which reference TRBV7-6 and TRBJ1-6 provide the parts outside the CDR3, is GAGVSQSPRYKVTKRGQDVALRCDPISGHVSLYWYRQALGQGPEFLTYFNYEAQQDKSGLPNDRFSAERPEGSISTLTIQRTEQRDSAMYRCASSLYDRSGSPLHFGNGTRLTVT.

The rearrangement uses TRBV5-8 and TRBJ2-5; the D call of TRBD1 rests on TCRdb alone, since no DNA is present to check it. Germline lookup yields CDR1 SGHTS and CDR2 YDEGEE. The CDR3 has 15 residues. The CDR3 loop is CASSLGSTGSETQYF. Filled out from reference TRBV5-8 and TRBJ2-5, the complete variable domain reads EAGVTQSPTHLIKTRGQQATLRCSPISGHTSVYWYQQALGLGLQFLLWYDEGEERNRGNFPPRFSGRQFPNYSSELNVNALELEDSALYLCASSLGSTGSETQYFGPGTRLLVL.

This chain connects TRBV7-2 to TRBJ2-7; the D gene TCRdb calls, TRBD1, cannot be checked with no DNA. Germline CDR1 SGHTA, CDR2 FQGNSA. This CDR3 contains 13 residues. The CDR3 loop is CASSSKRGYEQYF.

CDR3 sequence: CASSQADLADTQYF. V and J are TRBV3-1 and TRBJ2-3. Germline V gene lookup returns CDR1 LGHDT and CDR2 YNNKEL (reference sequence). There are 14 residues in the CDR3.

The CDR3 loop reads CASSSRDRGTDTQYF. The rearrangement joins TRBV7-6 to TRBJ2-3; the D call of TRBD1 rests on TCRdb alone, since no DNA is present to check it. The CDR3 covers 15 residues. CDR1 is SGHVS and CDR2 is FNYEAQ in the germline V gene.

The rearrangement uses TRBV7-2 and TRBJ1-1. CDR3 length equals 14 residues. Per germline, CDR1 SGHTA and CDR2 FQGNSA. The chain's CDR3 is CASSLGSSNTEAFF.

The chain carries TRBV15 and TRBJ2-7; the TRBD2 assignment by TCRdb is unverifiable without DNA. The CDR3 loop spans 14 amino acids. Germline CDR1 and CDR2: LNHNV and YYDKDF (reference sequence). CDR3: CATSRDDGSGRMYF.

The rearrangement joins TRBV11-2 to TRBJ2-1. The CDR3 is 16 residues long. The germline gives CDR1 SGHAT, CDR2 FQNNGV. This CDR3 is CASSLDMGGLYNEQFF.

The chain has TRBV14 and TRBJ1-2; the D call of TRBD1 rests on TCRdb alone, since no DNA is present to check it. This CDR3 has 13 amino acids. The V gene's germline CDR1 is SGHDN and CDR2 FVKESK. CDR3 sequence reads: CASSQSLFGGYTF. The full variable domain, completed using reference TRBV14 and TRBJ1-2, is EAGVTQFPSHSVIEKGQTVTLRCDPISGHDNLYWYRRVMGKEIKFLLHFVKESKQDESGMPNNRFLAERTGGTYSTLKVQPAELEDSGVYFCASSQSLFGGYTFGSGTRLTVV.

This rearrangement joins TRBV12-3 or TRBV12-4 to TRBJ2-5; TCRdb's D call, TRBD1, is unchecked because there is no DNA. The CDR3 length is 14 residues. CDR3 sequence: CASSVRDSSETQYF.

The chain combines TRBV6-2 or TRBV6-3 with TRBJ2-1; TCRdb designates TRBD2, a call that cannot be tested without DNA. The CDR3 is 15 amino acids. In germline, CDR1 is MNHEY, CDR2 SVGEGT. The CDR3 region is CASRPFGTRIDEQFF.

CDR3 sequence: CASSEAGIFQETQYF. J is TRBJ2-5 and V is TRBV19. Germline values: CDR1 LNHDA, CDR2 SQIVND (reference sequence). CDR3 length equals 15 residues.

CDR3 region: CASSYVGLGEKLFF. The chain carries TRBV6-5 and TRBJ1-4. Germline V lookup: CDR1 MNHEY, CDR2 SVGAGI. The CDR3 consists of 14 residues.

The rearrangement uses TRBV15 and TRBJ1-5; without DNA, the TCRdb call of TRBD1 cannot be checked. The CDR3 contains 16 residues. Germline values: CDR1 LNHNV, CDR2 YYDKDF (reference sequence). The CDR3 sequence: CATSRDVGQVQKPQHF.

The V call is TRBV5-1, the J call TRBJ2-2; TCRdb gives TRBD1 as the D gene, but with no DNA this cannot be confirmed. CDR1 and CDR2 from the germline V gene are SGHRS and YFSETQ. This CDR3 contains 16 residues. The CDR3: CASSLSGTPNTGELFF.

The chain links TRBV9 to TRBJ2-5; absent DNA, TCRdb's TRBD2 call cannot be checked. CDR1 and CDR2 from the germline V gene are SGDLS and YYNGEE. CDR3 size: 13 residues. CDR3 amino acids: CASSAWLGETQYF.

The chain joins TRBV6-5 to TRBJ1-4. Germline CDR1 is MNHEY and CDR2 is SVGAGI. This CDR3 comprises 15 residues. The chain's CDR3 is CASSYRGLTNEKLFF.